The sequence of this T cell receptor beta chain was determined in a study of Ad26.COV2.S vaccination and SARS-CoV-2 variants. Study results and caveats: Greater spike-specific TCR breadth was seen in vaccine recipients than in placebo recipients.

The treatment denotes: some 20 received Ad26.COV2.S at low or high dose, single or two shots; 5 received placebo; per-sample allocation not given. Vaccine and placebo recipients were sampled on day 63 after the first injection. An Ad26 vector was used to express Wuhan-strain SARS-CoV-2 spike as the vaccine. Sequenced by immunoSEQ multiplex PCR; TCRdb stores in-frame clones only, minus some. Of 380,000 or so clones in the sample, around 89% were seen once. Germline V CDR1 and CDR2: LGHNT, FRNRAP. CDR3 length: 16 residues. Trimming took 0 bases from V and 5 from J, leaving 16 bases between them. Comments on this clone: What it binds is unknown.

This TCR was sampled from a person aged 18-60 years who received the Ad26.COV2.S COVID-19 vaccine or a placebo. Sample: peripheral blood, taken in a trial of Ad26.COV2.S vaccine versus placebo. The chain recombines TRBV12-5 with TRBJ1-2; tentatively, D is TRBD1 (5 bases). DNA of the CDR3: TGTGCTAGTGGTTTGGTAACCGGGACGCAAAAGTATGGCTACACCTTC. Translated: CASGLVTGTQKYGYTF. The entire variable domain, with the rest obtained from reference TRBV12-5 and TRBJ1-2, is as follows: DARVTQTPRHKVTEMGQEVTMRCQPILGHNTVFWYRQTMMQGLELLAYFRNRAPLDDSGMPKDRFSAEMPDATLATLKIQPSEPRDSAVYFCASGLVTGTQKYGYTFGSGTRLTVV.